This entry is about one T cell receptor (beta chain). CDR1 and CDR2 (germline): SGHVS, FQNEAQ. V was trimmed by 4 bases and J by 3 bases, leaving 10 bases between them. The CDR3 is 13 residues long. The data belong to a study of technical replicates of blood from several donors. The assay was immunoSEQ multiplex PCR, and TCRdb's table has in-frame clones only and misses some. The sample consists of under 85,000 clones, approximately 93% of them appearing once. The chain joins TRBV7-8 to TRBJ2-7; D not certain. Sequencing was carried out using T cells isolated from PBMCs. This sequence originates from a human donor in good health. The CDR3 region is CASSYVGFYEQYF. The CDR3 coding sequence is TGTGCCAGCAGCTACGTCGGGTTCTACGAGCAGTACTTC.